A selection of T cell receptor beta chains follows, all from one sample in a study of blood T cell repertoires in COVID-19. Using immunoSEQ multiplex PCR, the repertoire was profiled, and TCRdb retains in-frame clones only, with some absent. The sample includes 90,000 to 130,000 clones, roughly 85% of them seen just once. The specimen was peripheral blood. Receptor source: a human donor in a cohort sampled during active COVID-19. Both conserved end residues are part of each CDR3.

J gene: TRBJ1-5; V gene: TRBV5-8; CDR3 protein: CASSWGTVISNQPQHF
J gene: TRBJ1-2; V gene: TRBV19; CDR3 protein: CASSPRQVLLNYGYTF
J gene: TRBJ2-7; V gene: TRBV5-7; CDR3 protein: CASLRGAYEQYF
J gene: TRBJ1-6; V gene: TRBV9; CDR3 protein: CASSGQGDNSPLHF
J gene: TRBJ2-1; V gene: TRBV27; CDR3 protein: CASSSTPWYTGDFSYNEQFF
J gene: TRBJ2-7; V gene: TRBV29-1; CDR3 protein: CSVGLAGAEQYF
J gene: TRBJ1-3; V gene: TRBV7-2; CDR3 protein: CASSLASSGNTIYF
J gene: TRBJ2-2; V gene: TRBV5-1; CDR3 protein: CASSRGQEHTGELFF
J gene: TRBJ1-6; V gene: TRBV28; CDR3 protein: CASSVQVTPLHF
J gene: TRBJ2-3; V gene: TRBV7-2; CDR3 protein: CASSFKASGRFTDTQYF
J gene: TRBJ1-2; V gene: TRBV11-2; CDR3 protein: CASSSLRRDRVRGYTF
J gene: TRBJ1-2; V gene: TRBV2; CDR3 protein: CASSEVGAYGYTF
J gene: TRBJ2-5; V gene: TRBV28; CDR3 protein: CASSPGLAGSGTQYF
J gene: TRBJ2-1; V gene: TRBV11-2; CDR3 protein: CASSFTGTGLNEQFF
J gene: TRBJ1-5; V gene: TRBV7-8; CDR3 protein: CASNLSGRGRNQPQHF
J gene: TRBJ2-1; V gene: TRBV4-1; CDR3 protein: CASSQVPEGRYNEQFF
J gene: TRBJ2-1; V gene: TRBV29-1; CDR3 protein: CSVYNPNEQFF
J gene: TRBJ1-2; V gene: TRBV28; CDR3 protein: CASSSRGPDYGYTF
J gene: TRBJ2-1; V gene: TRBV7-2; CDR3 protein: CASSYSGTRAYEQFF
J gene: TRBJ1-2; V gene: TRBV5-1; CDR3 protein: CASSSATGVLGYTF
J gene: TRBJ2-5; V gene: TRBV5-5; CDR3 protein: CASSLAPTGMRETQYF
J gene: TRBJ2-2; V gene: TRBV7-2; CDR3 protein: CASSAVSGTSVGELFF
J gene: TRBJ2-7; V gene: TRBV12-3/TRBV12-4; CDR3 protein: CASSALLVAQYF
J gene: TRBJ1-5; V gene: TRBV7-8; CDR3 protein: CASSWDRGQSNQPQHF
J gene: TRBJ1-1; V gene: TRBV5-8; CDR3 protein: CASTFLEGTLAPNTEAFF
J gene: TRBJ1-5; V gene: TRBV5-6; CDR3 protein: CASSSGAGGGFNQPQHF
J gene: TRBJ2-1; V gene: TRBV5-4; CDR3 protein: CASSSLAPYAGNEQFF
J gene: TRBJ2-1; V gene: TRBV4-3; CDR3 protein: CASSQDGGGISYNEQFF
J gene: TRBJ2-3; V gene: TRBV7-2; CDR3 protein: CASSLAPRGSTDTQYF
J gene: TRBJ1-3; V gene: TRBV28; CDR3 protein: CASSSGQISGNTIYF
J gene: TRBJ2-7; V gene: TRBV6-5; CDR3 protein: CASSYGAGGPYEQYF
J gene: TRBJ1-1; V gene: TRBV19; CDR3 protein: CASSIWGVNAEAFF
J gene: TRBJ2-3; V gene: TRBV12-3/TRBV12-4; CDR3 protein: CASSIYTDTQYF
J gene: TRBJ1-2; V gene: TRBV12-3/TRBV12-4; CDR3 protein: CASRKAGNYGYTF
J gene: TRBJ1-3; V gene: TRBV30; CDR3 protein: CAWKHYRAQQGESGNTIYF
J gene: TRBJ1-2; V gene: TRBV9; CDR3 protein: CASSVESQVSGYTF
J gene: TRBJ1-1; V gene: TRBV28; CDR3 protein: CASSTGGMMNTEAFF